What follows describes a single T cell receptor (beta chain). Its antigen is undetermined. The donors (healthy individuals) were bone marrow donors. While unrecorded immune exposures were likely, the donors were nominally healthy when sampled. 60 Vbeta and 13 Jbeta primers were used in PCR. The method was immunoSEQ multiplex PCR; TCRdb's version includes in-frame clones alone and lacks a portion of them. The data contain fewer than 150,000 clones, over 70% of them seen just once; the ten biggest clones take up around 4%. This entry belongs to a study of cytomegalovirus exposure and HLA in healthy donors. On the study more broadly: Ancestry clustering placed around four fifths of about 400 genotyped donors in the Caucasian-associated cluster. Broader study findings: Later analysis identified 16,000 or so TCR beta sequences associated with HLA alleles, using a false discovery rate threshold of 0.05.

CDR1 SGHAT and CDR2 FQDESV come from the germline V gene (reference sequence). V was cut by 3 bases and J by 0 bases, with 11 bases left in between. The CDR3 length is 15 residues. Sequenced material: PBMCs. This sequence was found in a middle-aged woman in good health and CMV-seropositive. The chain couples TRBV11-1 to TRBJ1-1; D is ambiguous. As DNA, the CDR3 is TGTGCCAGCAGCTTTGAGATTTCTTTGAACACTGAAGCTTTCTTT. Translation: CASSFEISLNTEAFF.